This T cell receptor beta chain derives from a study of T cell changes during pregnancy in multiple sclerosis. Generated by immunoSEQ multiplex PCR, the TCRdb table keeps only in-frame clones and is missing some. Of tens of thousands of clones in the sample, more than 70% were seen once. This clone occurred once. The source of this sequence is a female donor with multiple sclerosis, enrolled in a pregnancy study. Sequences were derived from CD4+ T cells from peripheral blood mononuclear cells, sampled in the first trimester of pregnancy.

This CDR3 reads CASSSVVGQHGTGELFF. As DNA, the CDR3 is TGTGCCAGCAGCTCCGTAGTGGGACAGCACGGTACCGGGGAGCTGTTTTTT. V and J are TRBV14 and TRBJ2-2; TRBD1 matches 7 bases. Trimming removed 5 bases from V and 5 bases from J; junction bases left unmatched: 14. CDR1 and CDR2 (germline): SGHDN, FVKESK. The CDR3 extends over 17 amino acids. Full variable domain (remainder filled in from reference TRBV14 and TRBJ2-2): EAGVTQFPSHSVIEKGQTVTLRCDPISGHDNLYWYRRVMGKEIKFLLHFVKESKQDESGMPNNRFLAERTGGTYSTLKVQPAELEDSGVYFCASSSVVGQHGTGELFFGEGSRLTVL.